Listed below are T cell receptor beta chains from one sample, sequenced in a study of blood T cell repertoires in COVID-19. Clones were sequenced by immunoSEQ multiplex PCR, and TCRdb holds only the in-frame ones, with some missing. The sample has roughly 70,000 clones; roughly 90% are singletons. The material sequenced was peripheral blood. The receptors come from a man in his fifties or sixties with acute or convalescent COVID-19. The CDR3 runs from the conserved cysteine through the conserved F or W. The order of the fields is V gene, J gene, D gene, clone size, CDR3 DNA, CDR3 protein. The D gene is left open where the match is weak. Only some rows state a clone size, as once, few, many or a class for expanded clones.

V: TRBV27
J: TRBJ1-5
D: .
size: .
DNA: TGTGCCAGCAGTTTAGCGGGCAGCAATCAGCCCCAGCATTTT
CDR3: CASSLAGSNQPQHF

V: TRBV28
J: TRBJ1-2
D: .
size: .
DNA: TGTGCCAGCAGTTTGGGGGGGGAGAACTATGGCTACACCTTC
CDR3: CASSLGGENYGYTF

V: TRBV5-1
J: TRBJ1-1
D: TRBD1
size: .
DNA: TGCGCCAGCAGCTGGGCAGGACAGGGAGATACTGAAGCTTTCTTT
CDR3: CASSWAGQGDTEAFF

V: TRBV7-2
J: TRBJ2-5
D: .
size: .
DNA: TGTGCCAGCAGTGTGGGTACTAGCAGGGAGACCCAGTACTTC
CDR3: CASSVGTSRETQYF

V: TRBV2
J: TRBJ1-2
D: .
size: .
DNA: TGTGCCAGCCCGAAAGAGAAAGGGGGATTCTATGGCTACACCTTC
CDR3: CASPKEKGGFYGYTF

V: TRBV7-9
J: TRBJ2-5
D: .
size: .
DNA: TGTGCCAGCAGCAATGGACAGTCGTACCAAGAGACCCAGTACTTC
CDR3: CASSNGQSYQETQYF

V: TRBV9
J: TRBJ1-1
D: .
size: .
DNA: TGTGCCAGCAGCCCTAGGGGACAAATGGGCACTGAAGCTTTCTTT
CDR3: CASSPRGQMGTEAFF

V: TRBV25-1
J: TRBJ2-2
D: .
size: .
DNA: TGTGCCACCAGAGGGGTCGGGGAGCTGTTTTTT
CDR3: CATRGVGELFF

V: TRBV7-2
J: TRBJ1-1
D: .
size: .
DNA: TGTGCCAGCAGCTTAGTACACGCGAACACTGAAGCTTTCTTT
CDR3: CASSLVHANTEAFF

V: TRBV2
J: TRBJ2-3
D: TRBD2
size: few
DNA: TGTGCCAGCAGTCGACTAGCGGGAGAGAAGGCAGATACGCAGTATTTT
CDR3: CASSRLAGEKADTQYF

V: TRBV4-3
J: TRBJ2-1
D: TRBD2
size: .
DNA: TGCGCCAGCAGCCCTTTGATAGCGGGGGGCGGGAACAATGAGCAGTTCTTC
CDR3: CASSPLIAGGGNNEQFF

V: TRBV6-4
J: TRBJ2-3
D: .
size: .
DNA: TGTGCCAGCCGTTCAGATACGCAGTATTTT
CDR3: CASRSDTQYF

V: TRBV30
J: TRBJ1-5
D: .
size: .
DNA: TGTGCCTGGAGTGTCCAGGGGAGTCAGCCCCAGCATTTT
CDR3: CAWSVQGSQPQHF

V: TRBV6-2/TRBV6-3
J: TRBJ1-6
D: .
size: .
DNA: TGTGCCAGCACCCCCGGGTGGGATTCACCCCTCCACTTT
CDR3: CASTPGWDSPLHF

V: TRBV15
J: TRBJ2-7
D: .
size: .
DNA: TGTGCCACCAGCGACGACTTTCTAGCAACTAGCTACGAGCAGTACTTC
CDR3: CATSDDFLATSYEQYF

V: TRBV5-1
J: TRBJ2-6
D: .
size: .
DNA: TGCGCCAGCAGCTTGGTCGGCGGTTCTGGGGCCAACGTCCTGACTTTC
CDR3: CASSLVGGSGANVLTF

V: TRBV25-1
J: TRBJ2-7
D: TRBD2
size: .
DNA: TGTGCCAGCAGTGACCCTAGCGGCGAGCAGTACTTC
CDR3: CASSDPSGEQYF

V: TRBV28
J: TRBJ1-4
D: TRBD1
size: .
DNA: TGTGCCAGCAGTTTCCGGGACAGGGGGACGAAACTGTTTTTT
CDR3: CASSFRDRGTKLFF

V: TRBV19
J: TRBJ1-4
D: .
size: .
DNA: TGTGCCAGTAAGGGGTCCGGGGGTGAAAAACTGTTTTTT
CDR3: CASKGSGGEKLFF

V: TRBV5-1
J: TRBJ2-1
D: .
size: .
DNA: TGCGCCAGCAGCTTGTTCGGCAATGAGCAGTTCTTC
CDR3: CASSLFGNEQFF

V: TRBV7-3
J: TRBJ2-1
D: .
size: .
DNA: TGTGCCAGCAGCCGCGACAGTAGCTCCTACAATGAGCAGTTCTTC
CDR3: CASSRDSSSYNEQFF

V: TRBV9
J: TRBJ2-3
D: TRBD1
size: .
DNA: TGTGCCAGCAGCCCCGGGGACAGTTGGGGCACAGATACGCAGTATTTT
CDR3: CASSPGDSWGTDTQYF

V: TRBV7-6
J: TRBJ1-2
D: .
size: .
DNA: TGTGCCAGCAGCTTTAATGGGGGGGGGCTTTTCGGCTACACCTTC
CDR3: CASSFNGGGLFGYTF

V: TRBV24-1
J: TRBJ1-2
D: .
size: few
DNA: TGTGCCACCAGTGATGCGGGGTACTATGGCTACACCTTC
CDR3: CATSDAGYYGYTF

V: TRBV2
J: TRBJ1-2
D: .
size: once
DNA: TGTGCCAGCAAGGAGGAGGCGGTCTATGGCTACACCTTC
CDR3: CASKEEAVYGYTF

V: TRBV27
J: TRBJ2-2
D: .
size: once
DNA: TGTGCCAGCAGTTTCTCACAGGGAGTCACCGGGGAGCTGTTTTTT
CDR3: CASSFSQGVTGELFF

V: TRBV6-5
J: TRBJ1-4
D: .
size: .
DNA: TGTGCCAGCAGGGATGGGGCCATGCTGTTTTTT
CDR3: CASRDGAMLFF

V: TRBV19
J: TRBJ2-3
D: TRBD2
size: .
DNA: TGTGCCAGTAGTGATAGCGGGGGGGCAGATACGCAGTATTTT
CDR3: CASSDSGGADTQYF

V: TRBV27
J: TRBJ2-2
D: TRBD1
size: .
DNA: TGTGCCAGCAGTTTACCCCGGACAGGGAACACCGGGGAGCTGTTTTTT
CDR3: CASSLPRTGNTGELFF

V: TRBV9
J: TRBJ1-1
D: TRBD1
size: .
DNA: TGTGCCAGCAGCGGGACAGGGAGCGGTGACACTGAAGCTTTCTTT
CDR3: CASSGTGSGDTEAFF

V: TRBV19
J: TRBJ2-6
D: .
size: .
DNA: TGTGCCAGTAGTATCGCAGGGGCTGGGGCCAACGTCCTGACTTTC
CDR3: CASSIAGAGANVLTF

V: TRBV3-1/TRBV3-2
J: TRBJ2-3
D: TRBD2
size: once
DNA: TGTGCCAGCAGACGCCGGACTAGCGGGGGACGCACAGATACGCAGTATTTT
CDR3: CASRRRTSGGRTDTQYF